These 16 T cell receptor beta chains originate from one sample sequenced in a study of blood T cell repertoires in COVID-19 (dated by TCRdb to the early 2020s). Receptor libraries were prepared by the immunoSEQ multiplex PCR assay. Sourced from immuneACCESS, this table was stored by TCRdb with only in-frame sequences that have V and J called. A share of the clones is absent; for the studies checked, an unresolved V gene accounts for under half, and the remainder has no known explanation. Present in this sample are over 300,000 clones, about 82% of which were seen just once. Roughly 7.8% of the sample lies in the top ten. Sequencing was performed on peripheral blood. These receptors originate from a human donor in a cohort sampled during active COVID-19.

The CDR3 nucleotides read TGTGCCAGCAGCTCAATCGCGGGGTTGGAGGTGTACGAGCAGTACTTC. Translated, it gives CASSSIAGLEVYEQYF. The genes are TRBV5-5 and TRBJ2-7, with D possibly being TRBD2 (6 bases). This CDR3 has 16 residues. Trimming cost V 3 bases and J 4 bases, with 20 bases left between them. Germline V gene sequence: CDR1 SGHKS, CDR2 YYEKEE (reference sequence).

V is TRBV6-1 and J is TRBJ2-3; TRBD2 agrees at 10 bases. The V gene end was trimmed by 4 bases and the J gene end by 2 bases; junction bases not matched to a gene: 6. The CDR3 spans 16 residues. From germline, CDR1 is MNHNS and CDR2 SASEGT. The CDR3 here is CASSARTSGVTDTQYF. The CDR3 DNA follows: TGTGCCAGCAGTGCGAGGACTAGCGGAGTCACAGATACGCAGTATTTT.

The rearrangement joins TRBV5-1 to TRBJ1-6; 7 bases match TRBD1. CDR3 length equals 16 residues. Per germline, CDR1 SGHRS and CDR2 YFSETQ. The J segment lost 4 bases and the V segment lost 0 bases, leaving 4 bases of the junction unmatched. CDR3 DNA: TGCGCCAGCAGCTTGGAACAGGGGAGATATAATTCACCCCTCCACTTT. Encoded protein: CASSLEQGRYNSPLHF. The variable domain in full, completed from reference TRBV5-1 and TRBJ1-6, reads KAGVTQTPRYLIKTRGQQVTLSCSPISGHRSVSWYQQTPGQGLQFLFEYFSETQRNKGNFPGRFSGRQFSNSRSEMNVSTLELGDSALYLCASSLEQGRYNSPLHFGNGTRLTVT.

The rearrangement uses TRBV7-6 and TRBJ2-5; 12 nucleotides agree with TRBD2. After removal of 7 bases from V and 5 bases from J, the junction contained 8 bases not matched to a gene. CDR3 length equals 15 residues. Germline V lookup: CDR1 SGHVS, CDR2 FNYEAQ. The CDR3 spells CASTDLAGGPETQYF. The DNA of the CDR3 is TGTGCCAGCACCGATCTAGCGGGGGGGCCGGAGACCCAGTACTTC.

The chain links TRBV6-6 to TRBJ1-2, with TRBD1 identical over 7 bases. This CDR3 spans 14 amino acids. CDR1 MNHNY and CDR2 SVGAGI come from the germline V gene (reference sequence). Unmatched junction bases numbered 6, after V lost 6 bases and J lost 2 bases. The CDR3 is CASRSRGVNYGYTF. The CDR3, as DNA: TGTGCCAGCAGAAGCAGGGGGGTGAACTATGGCTACACCTTC.

CDR3 bases: TGTGCCAGCAGCCCGGGGGTGGTCTATGGCTACACCTTC. Translated: CASSPGVVYGYTF. The rearrangement uses TRBV7-3 and TRBJ1-2; D perhaps matches TRBD1 (5 bases). The V end lost 5 bases, the J end lost 4 bases, and 11 bases lay between the germline ends. The CDR3 is 13 amino acids. Germline CDR1 reads SGHTA; CDR2 reads FQGTGA.

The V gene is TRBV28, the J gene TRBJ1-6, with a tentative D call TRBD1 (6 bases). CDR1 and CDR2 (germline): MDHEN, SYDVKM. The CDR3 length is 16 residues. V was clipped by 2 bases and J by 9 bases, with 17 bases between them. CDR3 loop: CASSLTRGARSSPLHF. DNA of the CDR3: TGTGCCAGCAGTTTAACGCGGGGGGCGCGGAGTTCACCCCTCCACTTT.

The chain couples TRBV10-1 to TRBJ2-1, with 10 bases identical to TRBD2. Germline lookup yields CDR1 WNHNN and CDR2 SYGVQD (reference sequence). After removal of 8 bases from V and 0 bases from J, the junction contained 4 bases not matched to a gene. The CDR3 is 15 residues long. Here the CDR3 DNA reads TGCGCCAGCCAACCTAGCGGGGGCTCCTACAATGAGCAGTTCTTC. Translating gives CASQPSGGSYNEQFF.

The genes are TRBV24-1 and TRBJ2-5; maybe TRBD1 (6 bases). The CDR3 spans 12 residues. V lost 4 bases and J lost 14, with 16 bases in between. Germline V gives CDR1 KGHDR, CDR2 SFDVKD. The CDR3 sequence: CATSERQTGYYF. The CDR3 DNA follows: TGTGCCACCAGTGAACGCCAGACAGGATATTACTTC.

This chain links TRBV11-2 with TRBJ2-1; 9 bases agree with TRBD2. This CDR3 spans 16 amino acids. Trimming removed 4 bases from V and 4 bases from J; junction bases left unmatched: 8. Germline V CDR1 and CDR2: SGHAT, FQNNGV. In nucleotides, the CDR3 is TGTGCCAGCAGCTCAAGAGCGGGGGGCAAATACAATGAGCAGTTCTTC. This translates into CASSSRAGGKYNEQFF. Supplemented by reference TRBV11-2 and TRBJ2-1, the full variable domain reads EAGVAQSPRYKIIEKRQSVAFWCNPISGHATLYWYQQILGQGPKLLIQFQNNGVVDDSQLPKDRFSAERLKGVDSTLKIQPAKLEDSAVYLCASSSRAGGKYNEQFFGPGTRLTVL.

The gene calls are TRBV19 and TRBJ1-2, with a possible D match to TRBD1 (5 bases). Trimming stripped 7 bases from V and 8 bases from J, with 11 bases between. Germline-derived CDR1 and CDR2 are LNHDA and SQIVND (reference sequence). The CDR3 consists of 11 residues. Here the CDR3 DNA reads TGTGCCAGTATTGGAGGGACCGGCTACACCTTC. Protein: CASIGGTGYTF. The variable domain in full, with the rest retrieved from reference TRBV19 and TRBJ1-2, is DGGITQSPKYLFRKEGQNVTLSCEQNLNHDAMYWYRQDPGQGLRLIYYSQIVNDFQKGDIAEGYSVSREKKESFPLTVTSAQKNPTAFYLCASIGGTGYTFGSGTRLTVV.

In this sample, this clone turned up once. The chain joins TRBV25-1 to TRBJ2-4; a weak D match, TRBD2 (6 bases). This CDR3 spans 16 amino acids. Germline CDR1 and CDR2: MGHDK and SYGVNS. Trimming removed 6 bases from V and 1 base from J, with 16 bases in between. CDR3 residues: CASSPPGLLAKNIQYF. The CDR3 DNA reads TGTGCCAGCAGCCCCCCGGGACTCCTGGCCAAAAACATTCAGTACTTC.

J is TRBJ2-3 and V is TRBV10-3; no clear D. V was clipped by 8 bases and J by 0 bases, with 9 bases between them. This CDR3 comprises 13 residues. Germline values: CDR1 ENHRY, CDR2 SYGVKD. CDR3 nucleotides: TGTGCCATCGGGCAGGATAGCACAGATACGCAGTATTTT. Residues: CAIGQDSTDTQYF.

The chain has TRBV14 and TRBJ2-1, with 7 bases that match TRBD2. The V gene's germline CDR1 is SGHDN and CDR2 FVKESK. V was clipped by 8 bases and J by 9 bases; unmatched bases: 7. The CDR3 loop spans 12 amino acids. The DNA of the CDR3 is TGTGCCAGCCGCCGGCGGGGGAGTGAGCAGTTCTTC. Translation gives CASRRRGSEQFF.

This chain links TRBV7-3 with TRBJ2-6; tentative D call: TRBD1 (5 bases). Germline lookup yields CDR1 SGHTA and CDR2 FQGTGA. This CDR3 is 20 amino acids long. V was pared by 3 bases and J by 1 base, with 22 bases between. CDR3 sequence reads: CASSFVWKGTGQSGANVLTF. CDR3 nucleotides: TGTGCCAGCAGCTTTGTATGGAAGGGAACAGGACAATCTGGGGCCAACGTCCTGACTTTC. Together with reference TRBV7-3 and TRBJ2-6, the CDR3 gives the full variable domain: GAGVSQTPSNKVTEKGKYVELRCDPISGHTALYWYRQSLGQGPEFLIYFQGTGAADDSGLPNDRFFAVRPEGSVSTLKIQRTERGDSAVYLCASSFVWKGTGQSGANVLTFGAGSRLTVL.

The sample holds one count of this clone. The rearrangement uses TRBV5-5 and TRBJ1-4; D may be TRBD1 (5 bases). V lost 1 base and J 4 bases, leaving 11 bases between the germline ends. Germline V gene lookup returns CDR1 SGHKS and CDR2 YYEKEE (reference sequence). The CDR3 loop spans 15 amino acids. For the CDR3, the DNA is TGTGCCAGCAGCTTGCCTTTGGGGGGTAATGAAAAACTGTTTTTT. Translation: CASSLPLGGNEKLFF. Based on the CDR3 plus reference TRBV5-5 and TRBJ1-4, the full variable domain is DAGVTQSPTHLIKTRGQQVTLRCSPISGHKSVSWYQQVLGQGPQFIFQYYEKEERGRGNFPDRFSARQFPNYSSELNVNALLLGDSALYLCASSLPLGGNEKLFFGSGTQLSVL.